These 21 T cell receptor beta chains share one sample of origin, sequenced in a study of T cell responses to AZD1222 COVID-19 vaccine. Produced via immunoSEQ multiplex PCR; TCRdb's table is partial and in-frame only. The sample has about 120,000 clones, roughly nine tenths seen once; the top ten hold approximately 9.3%. Sequencing was performed on peripheral blood, taken on day 0 of AZD1222 vaccination. The receptors derive from an adult in good health.

This clone was picked up one time. This chain links TRBV5-1 with TRBJ2-7; 7 nucleotides line up with TRBD1. Trimming removed 5 bases from V and 2 bases from J; junction bases left unmatched: 10. CDR3 length: 15 amino acids. The V gene's germline CDR1 is SGHRS and CDR2 YFSETQ. CDR3 residues: CASSPGQKTAYEQYF. The CDR3 DNA is TGCGCCAGCAGTCCGGGACAGAAGACCGCCTACGAGCAGTACTTC.

This sequence joins TRBV28 and TRBJ1-2; D remains unclear. V lost 10 bases, J lost 0 bases, and 15 bases lay in between. Germline CDR1 MDHEN, CDR2 SYDVKM. The CDR3 has 14 amino acids. CDR3 loop: CATRPGSPNYGYTF. The CDR3 nucleotides are TGTGCCACCCGGCCGGGAAGCCCTAACTATGGCTACACCTTC.

The gene calls are TRBV13 and TRBJ1-2; a weak D match, TRBD1 (5 bases). Trimming cost V 0 bases and J 4 bases, with 9 bases left between them. The CDR3 is 14 amino acids. Germline assignment: CDR1 PRHDT and CDR2 FYEKMQ (reference sequence). CDR3 residues: CASSLGQGAYGYTF. The DNA of the CDR3 is TGTGCCAGCAGCTTAGGTCAGGGAGCCTATGGCTACACCTTC. The full variable domain, in which reference TRBV13 and TRBJ1-2 provide the parts outside the CDR3, is AAGVIQSPRHLIKEKRETATLKCYPIPRHDTVYWYQQGPGQDPQFLISFYEKMQSDKGSIPDRFSAQQFSDYHSELNMSSLELGDSALYFCASSLGQGAYGYTFGSGTRLTVV.

This chain links TRBV7-9 with TRBJ2-5; unclear D gene. The V gene lost 5 bases and the J gene lost 0 bases, with 16 bases spanning the gap. Germline lookup yields CDR1 SEHNR and CDR2 FQNEAQ (reference sequence). The CDR3 has 16 residues. CDR3 nucleotides: TGTGCCAGCAGCCCCCAGAGTGGGTCGTACCAAGAGACCCAGTACTTC. This sequence encodes CASSPQSGSYQETQYF.

The chain combines TRBV7-2 with TRBJ2-7; 8 nucleotides line up with TRBD1. Trimming took 5 bases from V and 2 from J; bases not matched to a gene: 5. The length of the CDR3 is 14 residues. CDR1 and CDR2 from the germline V gene are SGHTA and FQGNSA. The CDR3 sequence: CASSRDRGAYEQYF. In DNA, the CDR3 is TGTGCCAGCAGCAGAGACAGGGGTGCCTACGAGCAGTACTTC. The full variable domain, in which reference TRBV7-2 and TRBJ2-7 provide the parts outside the CDR3, is GAGVSQSPSNKVTEKGKDVELRCDPISGHTALYWYRQSLGQGLEFLIYFQGNSAPDKSGLPSDRFSAERTGGSVSTLTIQRTQQEDSAVYLCASSRDRGAYEQYFGPGTRLTVT.

This sequence joins TRBV11-3 and TRBJ2-1, with TRBD2 identical over 7 bases. Losses at the gene ends were 1 base for V and 0 bases for J; bases not matched to a gene: 6. This CDR3 is 17 amino acids long. The germline gives CDR1 SGHNT, CDR2 YENEEA. The CDR3 sequence: CASSLGWRETSYNEQFF. Here the CDR3 DNA reads TGTGCCAGCAGCTTAGGATGGCGGGAGACCTCCTACAATGAGCAGTTCTTC.

The rearrangement joins TRBV5-8 to TRBJ2-3, with D maybe TRBD1 (6 bases). CDR1 SGHTS and CDR2 YDEGEE come from the germline V gene. The CDR3 sequence is 15 residues long. The V end was cut by 0 bases, the J end by 0 bases, with 8 bases between. The CDR3 sequence: CASSLARGSTDTQYF. The CDR3, as DNA: TGTGCCAGCAGCTTGGCCAGGGGTAGCACAGATACGCAGTATTTT.

The chain is built from TRBV25-1 and TRBJ1-3, with a tentative D call TRBD1 (5 bases). The ends were cut back, 6 bases at V and 0 bases at J, with 12 bases in the middle. This CDR3 spans 15 amino acids. Germline V lookup: CDR1 MGHDK, CDR2 SYGVNS. DNA for the CDR3: TGTGCCAGCAGATCCGACAGAAACTCTGGAAACACCATATATTTT. Its translation is CASRSDRNSGNTIYF. The full variable domain, rest sourced from reference TRBV25-1 and TRBJ1-3, is EADIYQTPRYLVIGTGKKITLECSQTMGHDKMYWYQQDPGMELHLIHYSYGVNSTEKGDLSSESTVSRIRTEHFPLTLESARPSHTSQYLCASRSDRNSGNTIYFGEGSWLTVV.

This chain connects TRBV15 to TRBJ2-7; D is possibly TRBD2 (7 bases). Trimming took 5 bases from V and 6 from J, leaving 20 bases between them. CDR3 length: 15 residues. Germline CDR1 reads LNHNV; CDR2 reads YYDKDF (reference sequence). This CDR3 is CATSPGGGAGGEQYF. The CDR3 coding sequence is TGTGCCACCAGCCCTGGGGGGGGCGCAGGAGGCGAGCAGTACTTC.

The table lists this clone with a few counts. The genes are TRBV19 and TRBJ1-5; D is unresolved. CDR3 length: 14 amino acids. Germline CDR1 is LNHDA and CDR2 is SQIVND (reference sequence). The ends were cut back, 1 base at V and 5 bases at J, with 9 bases in the middle. CDR3 nucleotide sequence: TGTGCCAGTAGTATAGTTACAGCCCATCAGCCCCAGCATTTT. Translated, it gives CASSIVTAHQPQHF.

The chain recombines TRBV29-1 with TRBJ2-3; possibly TRBD1 for D (5 bases). Germline CDR1 reads SQVTM; CDR2 reads ANQGSEA. This CDR3 comprises 13 residues. The germline V and J ends were trimmed by 1 base and 0 bases, with 5 bases remaining between them. CDR3 in DNA: TGCAGCGTTGAAGCAGGGAGCACAGATACGCAGTATTTT. The encoded protein is CSVEAGSTDTQYF.

The rearrangement uses TRBV19 and TRBJ1-2; 7 bases match TRBD1. The CDR3 is 18 residues long. Germline CDR1 reads LNHDA; CDR2 reads SQIVND (reference sequence). V shed 3 bases and J 1 base; nucleotides not matched to a gene: 14. This CDR3 is CASSIPNGRGNLNYGYTF. The CDR3 bases are TGTGCCAGTAGTATTCCGAACGGCAGGGGGAACCTTAACTATGGCTACACCTTC.

The chain employs TRBV30 and TRBJ1-1; unclear D gene. V shed 0 bases and J shed 1 base, with 6 bases lying between them. The germline V gene encodes CDR1 GTSNPN and CDR2 SVGIG (reference sequence). The CDR3 runs to 13 residues. The CDR3: CAWSVQPNTEAFF. For the CDR3, the DNA is TGTGCCTGGAGTGTCCAGCCGAACACTGAAGCTTTCTTT.

This chain's CDR3 is CASSVGIAGGFSSYEQYF. CDR3 coding DNA: TGTGCCAGCAGCGTAGGAATAGCGGGGGGCTTTAGCTCCTACGAGCAGTACTTC. The rearrangement uses TRBV9 and TRBJ2-7, with TRBD2 matching 10 bases. Germline values: CDR1 SGDLS, CDR2 YYNGEE. Germline trimming cut 0 bases from V and 0 bases from J; bases unmatched to any gene: 9. This CDR3 comprises 18 residues. Combining the CDR3 with reference TRBV9 and TRBJ2-7 gives the whole variable domain DSGVTQTPKHLITATGQRVTLRCSPRSGDLSVYWYQQSLDQGLQFLIQYYNGEERAKGNILERFSAQQFPDLHSELNLSSLELGDSALYFCASSVGIAGGFSSYEQYFGPGTRLTVT.

The rearrangement uses TRBV28 and TRBJ2-3; 14 bases are a match to TRBD2. Germline V gene data show CDR1 as MDHEN and CDR2 as SYDVKM. The CDR3 is 16 residues long. V lost 6 bases and J lost 6; bases outside the gene matches: 8. The CDR3 reads CASRSGLAGDLDTQYF. DNA for the CDR3: TGTGCCAGCAGGTCGGGACTAGCGGGAGATCTGGATACGCAGTATTTT.

V usage is TRBV13 and J usage is TRBJ2-7; 15 bases line up with TRBD2. The CDR3 runs 16 residues. CDR1 PRHDT and CDR2 FYEKMQ come from the germline V gene (reference sequence). Germline trimming cut 5 bases from V and 7 bases from J; bases unmatched to any gene: 9. CDR3 DNA sequence: TGTGCCAGCAGCGTGGGACTAGCGGGAGGATCAGGGGAGCAGTACTTC. As protein: CASSVGLAGGSGEQYF.

This chain links TRBV27 with TRBJ2-7; D is undetermined. There are 13 residues in the CDR3. Germline lookup yields CDR1 MNHEY and CDR2 SMNVEV (reference sequence). V lost 2 bases and J lost 2, with 7 bases in between. Here the CDR3 reads CASSLDGTYEQYF. CDR3 nucleotides: TGTGCCAGCAGTTTAGACGGAACCTACGAGCAGTACTTC.

CDR3 sequence: CASSLRQGAGYEQYF. The CDR3, as DNA: TGTGCCAGCAGTTTAAGGCAGGGGGCTGGCTACGAGCAGTACTTC. V usage is TRBV27 and J usage is TRBJ2-7; 8 bases are shared with TRBD1. The CDR3 runs to 15 residues. V lost 2 bases to trimming and J lost 3 bases; unmatched junction nucleotides: 6. The V gene's germline CDR1 is MNHEY and CDR2 SMNVEV (reference sequence).

The V call is TRBV13, the J call TRBJ1-1, with 7 bases identical to TRBD1. The ends lost 5 bases at V and 5 bases at J; junction bases unmatched: 8. This CDR3 comprises 14 residues. Germline V gene lookup returns CDR1 PRHDT and CDR2 FYEKMQ (reference sequence). CDR3 DNA sequence: TGTGCCAGCAGCATAAACAGGGGAGGGACTGAAGCTTTCTTT. Translating it yields CASSINRGGTEAFF.

This chain uses TRBV6-6 with TRBJ2-3; 9 nucleotides line up with TRBD2. Looked up from germline, CDR1 is MNHNY and CDR2 is SVGAGI (reference sequence). The junction had 5 bases not matched to a gene; V was cut back by 5 bases and J by 5 bases. CDR3 size: 14 residues. The DNA for the CDR3 is TGTGCCAGCAGTCCAACTAGCGGGCAAGATACGCAGTATTTT. It yields the protein CASSPTSGQDTQYF.

Notes on this clone: Distinct nucleotide sequences in the sample also encode this CDR3. The rearrangement uses TRBV19 and TRBJ1-5, with TRBD1 matching 8 bases. Germline values: CDR1 LNHDA, CDR2 SQIVND (reference sequence). The CDR3 covers 14 residues. Unmatched junction bases numbered 2, after V lost 5 bases and J lost 2 bases. CDR3 region: CASSGQGGNQPQHF. CDR3 DNA sequence: TGTGCCAGTAGTGGACAGGGAGGCAATCAGCCCCAGCATTTT.